This TCR beta chain was sequenced in a study of T and B cells in COVID-19 patients. Looking at the study overall: At median age around 31 years, recovered patients were younger than active-infection patients at under 70.

This clonotype has a handful of counts. Its matching antigen is unknown. TRB rearrangements were amplified by multiplex PCR with BIOMED2 TRB-A/B primers. Via MiXCR, TCRdb re-called the multiplex PCR reads, giving one row per CDR3 protein. Among 20,000 to 25,000 distinct CDR3 sequences listed, approximately 30% were seen once. Overall study results and limits: The recovered cohort had roughly 2,200 exclusive TCR clusters, including over 30 low generation probability clusters. Clonality of TRB repertoires was high in active COVID-19; recovery brought above-healthy diversity and richness. No sequencing was yet done of CD4+, regulatory or CD8+ subsets, or of SARS-CoV-2-responsive or tetramer+ sorted cells.

Blood genomic DNA input for TRB amplification was about 240-550 ng. J gave up 3 bases and V 10 bases, and 8 bases lay outside the gene matches. The CDR3 sequence is 14 residues long. Germline CDR1 reads ENHRY; CDR2 reads SYGVKD. The chain combines TRBV10-3 with TRBJ1-3; 8 bases map to TRBD1. The receptor was derived from a human donor who had recovered from COVID-19. Sample: blood. CDR3 amino acids: CATTGGGFGNTIYF. Written as DNA, the CDR3 is TGTGCCACTACAGGGGGAGGCTTTGGAAACACCATATATTTT.